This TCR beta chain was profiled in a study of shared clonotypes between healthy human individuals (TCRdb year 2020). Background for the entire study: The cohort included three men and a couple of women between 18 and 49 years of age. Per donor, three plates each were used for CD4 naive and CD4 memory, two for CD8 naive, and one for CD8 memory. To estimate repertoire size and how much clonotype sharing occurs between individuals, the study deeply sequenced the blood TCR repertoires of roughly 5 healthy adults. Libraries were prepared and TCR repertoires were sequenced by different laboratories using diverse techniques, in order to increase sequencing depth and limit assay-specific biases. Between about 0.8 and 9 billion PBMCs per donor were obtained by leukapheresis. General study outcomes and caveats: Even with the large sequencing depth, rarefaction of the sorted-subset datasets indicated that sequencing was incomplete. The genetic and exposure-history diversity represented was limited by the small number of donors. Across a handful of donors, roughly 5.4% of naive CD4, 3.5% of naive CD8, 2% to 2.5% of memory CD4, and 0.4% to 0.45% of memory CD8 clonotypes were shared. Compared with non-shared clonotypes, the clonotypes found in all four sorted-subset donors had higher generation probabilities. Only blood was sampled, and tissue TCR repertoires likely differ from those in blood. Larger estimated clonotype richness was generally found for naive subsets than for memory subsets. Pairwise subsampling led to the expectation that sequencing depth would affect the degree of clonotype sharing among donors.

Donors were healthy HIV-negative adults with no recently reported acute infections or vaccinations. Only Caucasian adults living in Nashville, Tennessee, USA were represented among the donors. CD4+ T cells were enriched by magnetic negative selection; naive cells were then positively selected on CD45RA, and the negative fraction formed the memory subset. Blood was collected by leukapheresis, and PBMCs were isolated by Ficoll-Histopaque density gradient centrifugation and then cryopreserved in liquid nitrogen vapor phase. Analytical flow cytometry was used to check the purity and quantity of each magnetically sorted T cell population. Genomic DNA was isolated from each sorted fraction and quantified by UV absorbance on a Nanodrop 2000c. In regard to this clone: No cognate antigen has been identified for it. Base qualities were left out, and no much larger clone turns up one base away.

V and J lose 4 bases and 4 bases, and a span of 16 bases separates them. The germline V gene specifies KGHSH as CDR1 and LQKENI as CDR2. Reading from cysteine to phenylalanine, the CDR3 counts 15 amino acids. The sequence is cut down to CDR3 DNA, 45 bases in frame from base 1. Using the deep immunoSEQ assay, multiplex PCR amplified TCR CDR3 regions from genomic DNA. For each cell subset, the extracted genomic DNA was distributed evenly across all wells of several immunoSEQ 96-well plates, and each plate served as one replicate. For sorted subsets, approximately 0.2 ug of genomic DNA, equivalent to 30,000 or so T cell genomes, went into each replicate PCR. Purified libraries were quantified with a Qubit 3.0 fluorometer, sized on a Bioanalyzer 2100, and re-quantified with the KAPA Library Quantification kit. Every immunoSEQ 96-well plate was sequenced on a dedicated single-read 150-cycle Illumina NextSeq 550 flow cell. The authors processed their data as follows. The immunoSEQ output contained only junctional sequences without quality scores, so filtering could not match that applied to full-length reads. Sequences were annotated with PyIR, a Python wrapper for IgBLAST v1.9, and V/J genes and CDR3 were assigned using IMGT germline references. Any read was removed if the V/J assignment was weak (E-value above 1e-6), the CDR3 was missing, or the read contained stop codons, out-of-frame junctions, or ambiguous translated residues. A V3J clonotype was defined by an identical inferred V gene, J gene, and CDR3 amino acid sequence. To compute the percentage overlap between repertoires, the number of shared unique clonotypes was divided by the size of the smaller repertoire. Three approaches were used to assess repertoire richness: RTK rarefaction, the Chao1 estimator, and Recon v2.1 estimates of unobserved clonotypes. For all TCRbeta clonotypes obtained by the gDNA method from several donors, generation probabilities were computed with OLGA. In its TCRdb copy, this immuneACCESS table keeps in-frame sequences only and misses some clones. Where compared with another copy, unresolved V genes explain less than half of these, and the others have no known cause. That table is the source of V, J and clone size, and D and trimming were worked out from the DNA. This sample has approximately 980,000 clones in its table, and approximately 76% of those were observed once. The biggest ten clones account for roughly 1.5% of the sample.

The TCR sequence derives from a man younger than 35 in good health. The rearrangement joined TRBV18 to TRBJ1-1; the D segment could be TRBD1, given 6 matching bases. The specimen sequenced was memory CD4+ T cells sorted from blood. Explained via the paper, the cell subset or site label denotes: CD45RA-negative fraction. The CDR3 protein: CASSRVERGGTEAFF. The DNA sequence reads TGTGCCAGCTCACGGGTGGAGAGGGGGGGCACTGAAGCTTTCTTT.